Included here is one TCR beta chain sequence, with context. The data originate from a study of blood T cell repertoires in COVID-19. Overall study context: The study drew acute and convalescent COVID-19 samples from the United States, Italy and Spain.

Allocation to cohorts depended on clinical history reported by the participants. Trimming removed 6 bases from V and 7 bases from J; junction bases left unmatched: 8. CDR1 SGHVS and CDR2 FQNEAQ come from the germline V gene. This CDR3 comprises 13 residues. Data came from immunoSEQ multiplex PCR; TCRdb stores just in-frame clones and leaves some out. The sample has 400,000 to 500,000 clones; 70% to 90% are singletons. The TCR comes from a woman aged 18-29 years who had been exposed to COVID-19. V usage is TRBV7-8 and J usage is TRBJ2-7, with 8 bases fitting TRBD1. Input material: PBMCs or T cells enriched from blood (not recorded which). The CDR3 sequence is CASRDRGTTEQYF. CDR3 coding DNA: TGTGCCAGCAGAGACAGGGGCACTACGGAGCAGTACTTC.